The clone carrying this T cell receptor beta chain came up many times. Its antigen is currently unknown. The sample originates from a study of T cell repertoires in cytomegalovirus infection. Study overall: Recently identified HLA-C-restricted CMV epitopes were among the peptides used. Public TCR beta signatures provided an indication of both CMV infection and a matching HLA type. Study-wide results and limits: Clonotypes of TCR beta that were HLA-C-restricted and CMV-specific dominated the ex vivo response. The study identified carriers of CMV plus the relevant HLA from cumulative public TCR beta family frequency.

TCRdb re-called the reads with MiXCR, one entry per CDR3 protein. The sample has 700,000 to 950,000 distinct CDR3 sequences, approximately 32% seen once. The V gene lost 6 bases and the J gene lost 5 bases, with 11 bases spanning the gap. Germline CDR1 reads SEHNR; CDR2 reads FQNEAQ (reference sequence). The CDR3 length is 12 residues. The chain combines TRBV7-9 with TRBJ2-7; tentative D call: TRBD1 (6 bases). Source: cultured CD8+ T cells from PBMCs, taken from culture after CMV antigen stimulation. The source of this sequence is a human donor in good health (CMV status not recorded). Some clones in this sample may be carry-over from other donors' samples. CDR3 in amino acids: CASSLPGDEQYF. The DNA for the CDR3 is TGTGCCAGCAGTTTACCAGGGGACGAGCAGTACTTC.